A selection of T cell receptor beta chains follows, all from one sample in a study of blood T cell repertoires in COVID-19. Sequenced by immunoSEQ multiplex PCR; TCRdb stores in-frame clones only, minus some. This sample has more than 300,000 clones; 91% occur once, and the top ten carry roughly 0.9%. The sample taken for sequencing was PBMCs or T cells enriched from blood (not recorded which). The receptors stem from a woman aged 40 to 49 who had been exposed to COVID-19. The CDR3 runs from the conserved cysteine through the conserved F or W. The D gene is left open where the match is weak. Size values are once, few and many counts, or a class for expanded clones, and some rows have none.

J gene,clone size,V gene,D gene,CDR3 protein,CDR3 DNA
TRBJ1-2,-,TRBV21-1,-,CASSATSGSNYGYTF,TGTGCCAGCAGCGCCACCTCAGGGTCGAACTATGGCTACACCTTC
TRBJ2-7,-,TRBV1,-,CTSSQELAGAYEQYF,TGCACCAGCAGCCAAGAGCTAGCGGGAGCCTACGAGCAGTACTTC
TRBJ2-2,-,TRBV7-6,-,CASSADGGQELFF,TGTGCCAGCAGCGCCGACGGAGGCCAGGAGCTGTTTTTT
TRBJ2-5,-,TRBV5-4,TRBD2,CASSLAGGGETQYF,TGTGCCAGCAGCTTGGCCGGGGGAGGGGAGACCCAGTACTTC
TRBJ1-4,-,TRBV3-1/TRBV3-2,TRBD1,CASSLRTGTNEKLFF,TGTGCCAGCAGCCTGAGGACAGGAACTAATGAAAAACTGTTTTTT
TRBJ2-3,-,TRBV7-3,-,CASRPDGADTQYF,TGTGCCAGCAGGCCAGACGGGGCAGATACGCAGTATTTT
TRBJ2-4,-,TRBV5-4,-,CASSSDNPKNIQYF,TGTGCCAGCAGCTCAGACAATCCTAAAAACATTCAGTACTTC
TRBJ1-2,-,TRBV7-9,TRBD1,CASTPGQGAIWDGYTF,TGTGCCAGCACCCCGGGACAGGGGGCGATTTGGGATGGCTACACCTTC
TRBJ2-2,-,TRBV5-1,-,CASSPRTGDGELFF,TGCGCCAGCAGCCCTAGGACGGGGGACGGGGAGCTGTTTTTT
TRBJ1-5,once,TRBV6-5,TRBD1,CASSSPGGVQPQHF,TGTGCCAGCAGTTCTCCAGGGGGCGTTCAGCCCCAGCATTTT
TRBJ1-2,-,TRBV9,-,CASSATGTNYGYTF,TGTGCCAGCAGCGCGACGGGGACTAACTATGGCTACACCTTC
TRBJ1-1,-,TRBV5-1,-,CASSWRRGNEAFF,TGCGCCAGCAGCTGGCGACGGGGAAATGAAGCTTTCTTT
TRBJ1-2,-,TRBV28,-,CASSLRQSYGYTF,TGTGCCAGCAGTCTACGACAGAGCTATGGCTACACCTTC
TRBJ1-1,-,TRBV18,-,CASSLGGKSNTEAFF,TGTGCCAGCTCACTAGGAGGGAAGAGTAACACTGAAGCTTTCTTT
TRBJ2-7,-,TRBV5-1,TRBD1,CASSLQGYNEQYF,TGCGCCAGCAGCTTACAGGGGTACAACGAGCAGTACTTC
TRBJ2-7,-,TRBV9,TRBD2,CASSVAVASGRYEQYF,TGTGCCAGCAGCGTAGCTGTCGCTAGCGGGAGATACGAGCAGTACTTC
TRBJ2-1,-,TRBV19,TRBD2,CASSMHSGDSYNEQFF,TGTGCCAGTAGTATGCACAGCGGGGACTCCTACAATGAGCAGTTCTTC
TRBJ2-1,-,TRBV6-5,-,CASSLEWTANEQFF,TGTGCCAGCAGCCTTGAGTGGACTGCCAATGAGCAGTTCTTC
TRBJ1-1,-,TRBV19,TRBD1,CASRDRDTEAFF,TGTGCCAGCAGGGACAGGGACACTGAAGCTTTCTTT
TRBJ2-5,-,TRBV6-6,TRBD1,CASSKGQRETQYF,TGTGCCAGCAGTAAGGGACAGAGAGAGACCCAGTACTTC
TRBJ2-2,few,TRBV9,TRBD1,CASSVGGRTGDTGELFF,TGTGCCAGCAGCGTAGGAGGTCGGACAGGAGACACCGGGGAGCTGTTTTTT
TRBJ1-2,-,TRBV7-9,-,CASSLGSYGYGYTF,TGTGCCAGCAGCTTAGGGTCCTACGGCTATGGCTACACCTTC
TRBJ1-1,-,TRBV5-5,TRBD1,CASSRTGGNTEAFF,TGTGCCAGCAGCCGGACAGGGGGCAACACTGAAGCTTTCTTT
TRBJ1-1,-,TRBV7-8,TRBD1,CASSLRPGQGGIGNTEAFF,TGTGCCAGCAGCCTTAGGCCCGGACAGGGAGGAATTGGGAACACTGAAGCTTTCTTT
TRBJ2-7,-,TRBV12-5,-,CASGQIQGNEQYF,TGTGCTAGTGGTCAAATACAGGGTAACGAGCAGTACTTC
TRBJ2-7,-,TRBV6-1,TRBD2,CASSEGGAGGDEQYF,TGTGCCAGCAGTGAAGGTGGAGCGGGGGGAGACGAGCAGTACTTC
TRBJ1-2,-,TRBV5-4,-,CASSLDSYGYTF,TGTGCCAGCAGCTTGGATAGCTATGGCTACACCTTC
TRBJ1-3,few,TRBV18,-,CASSPAVSGNTIYF,TGTGCCAGCTCACCCGCAGTATCTGGAAACACCATATATTTT
TRBJ2-1,-,TRBV6-1,-,CASSEGLRGRNEQFF,TGTGCCAGCAGTGAAGGACTCCGGGGTAGGAATGAGCAGTTCTTC